These 25 T cell receptor beta chains share one sample of origin, sequenced in a study of blood T cell repertoires in COVID-19. Produced via immunoSEQ multiplex PCR; TCRdb's table is partial and in-frame only. The table has 350,000 to 450,000 clones, around 85% seen once. The sample taken for sequencing was peripheral blood. These receptors all come from a woman in her late teens or twenties with acute or convalescent COVID-19.

This clone was seen only once. The V and J genes are TRBV3-1 (or the pseudogene TRBV3-2) and TRBJ1-1; 10 bases align to TRBD1. Per the germline V gene, CDR1 is LGHDT and CDR2 is YNNKEL (reference sequence). The V segment lost 1 base and the J segment 7 bases; nucleotides outside the gene matches: 6. The CDR3 is made up of 15 amino acids. The chain's CDR3 is CASSQGTGGRDEAFF. CDR3 DNA: TGTGCCAGCAGCCAAGGGACAGGGGGTCGTGATGAAGCTTTCTTT.

This chain links TRBV6-5 with TRBJ2-5, with D tentatively TRBD2 (6 bases). The CDR3 has 15 residues. V was clipped by 2 bases and J by 5 bases, with 15 bases between them. Germline CDR1 is MNHEY and CDR2 is SVGAGI. The CDR3 DNA follows: TGTGCCAGCAGTTACGGCGGACTAAGTGGGGAGACCCAGTACTTC. As protein: CASSYGGLSGETQYF.

V gene TRBV6-5 combines with J gene TRBJ1-5; D is uncertain. This CDR3 comprises 15 residues. Trimming left V 6 bases short and J 3 bases short, with 15 bases between. The germline gives CDR1 MNHEY, CDR2 SVGAGI. In DNA, the CDR3 is TGTGCCAGCAGCCTACCCGCGGATCCCAATCAGCCCCAGCATTTT. Its protein product is CASSLPADPNQPQHF.

The chain recombines TRBV19 with TRBJ1-5, with 8 bases identical to TRBD1. The CDR3 runs to 15 residues. Per the germline V gene, CDR1 is LNHDA and CDR2 is SQIVND (reference sequence). After removal of 5 bases from V and 2 bases from J, the junction contained 5 bases not matched to a gene. This chain's CDR3 is CASSPRGQGNQPQHF. CDR3 DNA: TGTGCCAGTAGTCCTCGGGGACAGGGCAATCAGCCCCAGCATTTT.

This chain connects TRBV7-9 to TRBJ1-6, with TRBD1 matching 10 bases. Germline assignment: CDR1 SEHNR and CDR2 FQNEAQ (reference sequence). Losses at the gene ends were 6 bases for V and 5 bases for J; bases not matched to a gene: 7. The CDR3 loop spans 16 amino acids. The DNA for the CDR3 is TGTGCCAGCAGGCCCGGGACAGGGGAAAATAATTCACCCCTCCACTTT. Translation gives CASRPGTGENNSPLHF.

The V and J genes are TRBV7-2 and TRBJ2-7, with 8 bases fitting TRBD1. V was pared by 5 bases and J by 1 base, with 10 bases of the junction left unmatched. Germline V gene lookup returns CDR1 SGHTA and CDR2 FQGNSA. The CDR3 spans 16 residues. Here the CDR3 reads CASSPQTGAVSYEQYF. The CDR3 DNA sequence: TGTGCCAGCAGCCCCCAGACAGGGGCAGTATCCTACGAGCAGTACTTC.

V gene TRBV5-1 combines with J gene TRBJ1-1, with TRBD1 as a possible D gene (6 bases). The CDR3 spans 15 residues. V shed 1 base and J shed 6 bases, with 16 bases lying between them. CDR1 is SGHRS and CDR2 is YFSETQ in the germline V gene. The CDR3 protein is CASSLYTGNTAEAFF. As DNA, the CDR3 is TGCGCCAGCAGCTTGTATACAGGGAATACGGCTGAAGCTTTCTTT.

The J gene is TRBJ1-1, the V gene TRBV2, with 8 bases fitting TRBD1. This CDR3 contains 15 residues. The germline V gene encodes CDR1 SNHLY and CDR2 FYNNEI. Germline trimming cut 8 bases from V and 0 bases from J; bases unmatched to any gene: 8. The CDR3 nucleotides are TGTGCCAGCTCCCAGACAGGGGTAATGAACACTGAAGCTTTCTTT. This encodes CASSQTGVMNTEAFF.

This chain uses TRBV14 with TRBJ1-3; 8 bases are a match to TRBD1. V lost 8 bases and J lost 4; bases outside the gene matches: 7. CDR1 is SGHDN, CDR2 FVKESK, per germline. The CDR3 covers 14 residues. This CDR3 is CASRTGPSGNTIYF. The CDR3 DNA reads as TGTGCCAGCCGGACAGGGCCCTCCGGAAACACCATATATTTT.

This clone was detected only once. The V gene is TRBV6-5, the J gene TRBJ1-1, with 11 bases lining up with TRBD1. Germline CDR1 MNHEY, CDR2 SVGAGI. CDR3 length equals 12 residues. The ends lost 6 bases at V and 10 bases at J; junction bases unmatched: 4. CDR3 in DNA: TGTGCCAGCAGCGGACAGGGGGCGCGAGCTTTCTTT. Its translation: CASSGQGARAFF.

The chain joins TRBV19 to TRBJ2-3, with 8 bases lining up with TRBD2. Germline values: CDR1 LNHDA, CDR2 SQIVND (reference sequence). The CDR3 loop spans 15 amino acids. V shed 7 bases, J shed 4 bases, and the junction held 10 bases outside the gene matches. The CDR3 is CASTFAGLASDTQYF. The CDR3 DNA is TGTGCCAGTACCTTTGCAGGACTAGCCTCAGATACGCAGTATTTT.

The chain is built from TRBV25-1 and TRBJ2-1; 7 bases map to TRBD1. Germline CDR1 reads MGHDK; CDR2 reads SYGVNS. The CDR3 length is 15 residues. J gave up 5 bases and V 7 bases, and 11 bases lay outside the gene matches. CDR3: CASTPRGQFHNEQFF. The CDR3 region has the DNA TGTGCCAGCACTCCCAGGGGACAGTTCCACAATGAGCAGTTCTTC.

The J gene is TRBJ2-1, the V gene TRBV7-9; 9 bases map to TRBD2. The trim removed 4 bases at V and 6 bases at J, leaving 4 bases unmatched. Germline values: CDR1 SEHNR, CDR2 FQNEAQ (reference sequence). The CDR3 runs 14 residues. The CDR3 protein is CASSWTSETNEQFF. The CDR3 coding sequence is TGTGCCAGCAGCTGGACTAGCGAGACCAATGAGCAGTTCTTC.

This chain links TRBV2 with TRBJ2-2; perhaps TRBD2 as D (5 bases). This CDR3 has 14 residues. Germline V gene lookup returns CDR1 SNHLY and CDR2 FYNNEI. V lost 7 bases and J lost 5, with 14 bases in between. CDR3 nucleotides: TGTGCCAGCACGGGATCAAGTATTACCGGGGAGCTGTTTTTT. Its protein is CASTGSSITGELFF.

The V and J genes are TRBV19 and TRBJ2-3; 7 positions agree with TRBD1. Per germline, CDR1 LNHDA and CDR2 SQIVND (reference sequence). The CDR3 has 14 amino acids. V shed 7 bases and J 4 bases; nucleotides not matched to a gene: 8. Here the CDR3 DNA reads TGTGCCAGTACATCAGACAGGGCTTCAGATACGCAGTATTTT. It yields the protein CASTSDRASDTQYF.

The chain carries TRBV7-3 and TRBJ2-2; tentative D call: TRBD2 (6 bases). Deletions cut 5 bases from V and 5 bases from J, with 12 bases between. This CDR3 region has 14 residues. Germline V gene sequence: CDR1 SGHTA, CDR2 FQGTGA. The CDR3 DNA is TGTGCCAGCAGCCCCGGGACTTTTACCGGGGAGCTGTTTTTT. It specifies CASSPGTFTGELFF.

This rearrangement joins TRBV4-1 to TRBJ1-1; possibly TRBD1 for D (6 bases). This CDR3 comprises 16 residues. CDR1 is MGHRA and CDR2 is YSYEKL in the germline V gene. The V and J ends lost 2 bases and 4 bases respectively, with 17 bases between them. The CDR3 DNA reads TGCGCCAGCAGCCAACCATGGGCAGGGGAGGGCACTGAAGCTTTCTTT. This sequence encodes CASSQPWAGEGTEAFF.

The chain employs TRBV7-8 and TRBJ1-6; TRBD1 matches 7 bases. Germline V gene sequence: CDR1 SGHVS, CDR2 FQNEAQ. The V gene end was trimmed by 4 bases and the J gene end by 6 bases; junction bases not matched to a gene: 9. This CDR3 is 16 amino acids long. CDR3: CASSSGQLISNSPLHF. CDR3 coding DNA: TGTGCCAGCAGCTCGGGACAGCTAATCTCTAATTCACCCCTCCACTTT.

This clone was recorded once. V gene TRBV6-5 combines with J gene TRBJ2-7, with 7 bases fitting TRBD1. The CDR3 runs to 14 residues. In germline, CDR1 is MNHEY, CDR2 SVGAGI. Trimming took 7 bases from V and 4 from J; bases not matched to a gene: 10. In nucleotides, the CDR3 is TGTGCCAGCATCGAGGGGGCGGTTTTTTACGAGCAGTACTTC. It specifies CASIEGAVFYEQYF.

The chain carries TRBV11-3 and TRBJ2-2; 8 bases match TRBD1. J lost 7 bases, V lost 4 bases, and 2 bases had no gene match. The CDR3 has 13 amino acids. Germline V CDR1 and CDR2: SGHNT, YENEEA. CDR3 nucleotide sequence: TGTGCCAGCAGCTCACAGGGGGACGGGGAGCTGTTTTTT. Translated: CASSSQGDGELFF.

This rearrangement joins TRBV5-1 to TRBJ2-2, with D maybe TRBD2 (5 bases). Trimming removed 5 bases at V and 1 base at J, with 15 bases between. The CDR3 is 16 amino acids. CDR1 is SGHRS, CDR2 YFSETQ, per germline. The CDR3 reads CASRPGYRENTGELFF. DNA of the CDR3: TGCGCCAGCAGACCCGGATACCGGGAGAACACCGGGGAGCTGTTTTTT.

CDR3 sequence (DNA): TGTGCCAGCAGCGCTACTTACTCTGGAAACACCATATATTTT. Amino acids: CASSATYSGNTIYF. The genes are TRBV6-5 and TRBJ1-3; no clear D. In germline, CDR1 is MNHEY, CDR2 SVGAGI. V was pared by 6 bases and J by 0 bases, with 9 bases between. The CDR3 covers 14 residues.

The chain couples TRBV14 to TRBJ2-5; no firm D call. Germline lookup yields CDR1 SGHDN and CDR2 FVKESK. This CDR3 is built from 13 residues. Trimming left V 6 bases short and J 2 bases short, with 10 bases between. The CDR3 DNA sequence: TGTGCCAGCAGTCCCTTAATACAAGAGACCCAGTACTTC. This sequence encodes CASSPLIQETQYF.

The chain is built from TRBV6-1 and TRBJ1-5; D remains ambiguous. The germline V gene has CDR1 MNHNS and CDR2 SASEGT. The CDR3 covers 15 residues. The V end was cut by 0 bases, the J end by 3 bases, with 9 bases between. CDR3 sequence reads: CASSEAGGLNQPQHF. In DNA, the CDR3 is TGTGCCAGCAGTGAAGCAGGAGGTCTCAATCAGCCCCAGCATTTT.

The chain combines TRBV5-1 with TRBJ2-1, with 9 nucleotides matching TRBD2. The germline gives CDR1 SGHRS, CDR2 YFSETQ. Germline trimming cut 0 bases from V and 6 bases from J; bases unmatched to any gene: 7. This CDR3 region has 16 residues. For the CDR3, the DNA is TGCGCCAGCAGCTTGGCCGGCGGGAGGGGCCCCAATGAGCAGTTCTTC. Its translation is CASSLAGGRGPNEQFF. Full variable domain (remainder filled in from reference TRBV5-1 and TRBJ2-1): KAGVTQTPRYLIKTRGQQVTLSCSPISGHRSVSWYQQTPGQGLQFLFEYFSETQRNKGNFPGRFSGRQFSNSRSEMNVSTLELGDSALYLCASSLAGGRGPNEQFFGPGTRLTVL.